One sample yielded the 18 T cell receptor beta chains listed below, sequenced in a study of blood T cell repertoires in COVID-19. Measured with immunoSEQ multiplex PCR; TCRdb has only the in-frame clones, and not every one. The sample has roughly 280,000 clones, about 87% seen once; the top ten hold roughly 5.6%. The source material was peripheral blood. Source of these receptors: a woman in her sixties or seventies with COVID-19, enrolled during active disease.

The chain's CDR3 is CASSRDSPGGGTEAFF. For the CDR3, the DNA is TGTGCCAGCAGCCGGGACAGCCCCGGGGGTGGCACTGAAGCTTTCTTT. The chain combines TRBV7-9 with TRBJ1-1; 7 bases match TRBD1. V dropped 5 bases and J dropped 4; count of bases not matched to a gene: 13. The CDR3 is 16 residues long. Looked up from germline, CDR1 is SEHNR and CDR2 is FQNEAQ (reference sequence).

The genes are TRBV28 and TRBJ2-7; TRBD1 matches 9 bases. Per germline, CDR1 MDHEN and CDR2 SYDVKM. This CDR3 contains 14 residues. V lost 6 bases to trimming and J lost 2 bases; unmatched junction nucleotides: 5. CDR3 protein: CASSDRGIAYEQYF. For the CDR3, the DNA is TGTGCCAGCAGCGACAGGGGGATTGCCTACGAGCAGTACTTC.

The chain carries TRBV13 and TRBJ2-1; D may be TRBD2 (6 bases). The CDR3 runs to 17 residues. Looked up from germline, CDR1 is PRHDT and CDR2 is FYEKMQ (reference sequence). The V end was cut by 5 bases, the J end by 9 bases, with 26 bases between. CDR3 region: CASSHNLFTEGVGEQFF. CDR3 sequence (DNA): TGTGCCAGCAGCCACAACCTCTTCACGGAGGGAGTTGGTGAGCAGTTCTTC.

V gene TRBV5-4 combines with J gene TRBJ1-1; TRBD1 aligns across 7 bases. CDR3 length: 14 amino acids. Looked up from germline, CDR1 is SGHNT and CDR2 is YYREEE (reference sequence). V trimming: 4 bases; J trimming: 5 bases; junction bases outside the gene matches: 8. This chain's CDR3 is CASSGTTGWTEAFF. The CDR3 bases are TGTGCCAGCAGCGGGACGACAGGGTGGACTGAAGCTTTCTTT. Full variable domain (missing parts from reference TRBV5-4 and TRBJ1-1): ETGVTQSPTHLIKTRGQQVTLRCSSQSGHNTVSWYQQALGQGPQFIFQYYREEENGRGNFPPRFSGLQFPNYSSELNVNALELDDSALYLCASSGTTGWTEAFFGQGTRLTVV.

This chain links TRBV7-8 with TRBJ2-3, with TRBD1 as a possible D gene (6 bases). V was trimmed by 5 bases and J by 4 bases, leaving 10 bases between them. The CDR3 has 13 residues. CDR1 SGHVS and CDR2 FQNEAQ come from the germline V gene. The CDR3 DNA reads TGTGCCAGCAGCCTCCCAGGGGCAGATACGCAGTATTTT. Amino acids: CASSLPGADTQYF.

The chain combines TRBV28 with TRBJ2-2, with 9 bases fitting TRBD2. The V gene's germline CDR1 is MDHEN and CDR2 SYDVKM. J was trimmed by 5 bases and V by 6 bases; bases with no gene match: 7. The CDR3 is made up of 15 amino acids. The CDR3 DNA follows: TGTGCCAGCAGATTAGCGGGAGCGGGGACCGGGGAGCTGTTTTTT. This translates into CASRLAGAGTGELFF.

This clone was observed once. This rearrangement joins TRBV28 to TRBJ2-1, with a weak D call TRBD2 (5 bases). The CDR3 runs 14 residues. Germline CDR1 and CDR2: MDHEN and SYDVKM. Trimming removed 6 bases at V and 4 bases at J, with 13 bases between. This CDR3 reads CASRRSGLYNEQFF. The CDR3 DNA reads TGTGCCAGCAGGAGAAGCGGCCTATACAATGAGCAGTTCTTC. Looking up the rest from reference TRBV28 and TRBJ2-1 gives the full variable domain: DVKVTQSSRYLVKRTGEKVFLECVQDMDHENMFWYRQDPGLGLRLIYFSYDVKMKEKGDIPEGYSVSREKKERFSLILESASTNQTSMYLCASRRSGLYNEQFFGPGTRLTVL.

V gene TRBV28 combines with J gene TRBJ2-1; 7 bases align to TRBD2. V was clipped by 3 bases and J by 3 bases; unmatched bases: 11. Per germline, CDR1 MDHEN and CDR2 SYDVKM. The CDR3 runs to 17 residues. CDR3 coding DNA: TGTGCCAGCAGTTTCCCCCAAGGGCGGGGGATCTACAATGAGCAGTTCTTC. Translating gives CASSFPQGRGIYNEQFF.

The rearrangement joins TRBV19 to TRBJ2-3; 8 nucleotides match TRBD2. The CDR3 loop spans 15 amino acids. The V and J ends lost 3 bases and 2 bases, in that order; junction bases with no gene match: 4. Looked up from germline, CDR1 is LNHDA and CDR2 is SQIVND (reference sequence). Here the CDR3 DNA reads TGTGCCAGTAGTATGTTTAGCGGGGACACAGATACGCAGTATTTT. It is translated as CASSMFSGDTDTQYF.

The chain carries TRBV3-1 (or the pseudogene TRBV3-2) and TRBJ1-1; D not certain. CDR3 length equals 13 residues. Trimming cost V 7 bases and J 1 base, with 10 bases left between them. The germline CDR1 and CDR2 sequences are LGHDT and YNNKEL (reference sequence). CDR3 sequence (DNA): TGTGCCAGCACTTTTCTTAAGAACACTGAAGCTTTCTTT. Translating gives CASTFLKNTEAFF.

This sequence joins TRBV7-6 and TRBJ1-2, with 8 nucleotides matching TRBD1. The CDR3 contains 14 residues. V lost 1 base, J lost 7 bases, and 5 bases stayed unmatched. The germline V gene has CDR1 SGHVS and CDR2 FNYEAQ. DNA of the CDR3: TGTGCCAGCAGCTTAGAGGACAGGGTGGGTGGCTACACCTTC. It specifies CASSLEDRVGGYTF.

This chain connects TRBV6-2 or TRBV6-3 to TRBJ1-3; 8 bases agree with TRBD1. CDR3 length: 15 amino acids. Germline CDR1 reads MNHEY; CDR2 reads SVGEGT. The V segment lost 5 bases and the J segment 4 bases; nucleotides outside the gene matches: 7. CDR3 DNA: TGTGCCAGCAGTCTCCAGGGGGCTAGAGGAAACACCATATATTTT. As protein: CASSLQGARGNTIYF.

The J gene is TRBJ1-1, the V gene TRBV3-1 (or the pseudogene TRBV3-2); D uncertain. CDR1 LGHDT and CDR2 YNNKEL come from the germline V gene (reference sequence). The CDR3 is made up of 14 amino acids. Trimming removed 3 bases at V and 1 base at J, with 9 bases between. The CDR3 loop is CASSQLRENTEAFF. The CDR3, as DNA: TGTGCCAGCAGCCAGCTGAGGGAGAACACTGAAGCTTTCTTT.

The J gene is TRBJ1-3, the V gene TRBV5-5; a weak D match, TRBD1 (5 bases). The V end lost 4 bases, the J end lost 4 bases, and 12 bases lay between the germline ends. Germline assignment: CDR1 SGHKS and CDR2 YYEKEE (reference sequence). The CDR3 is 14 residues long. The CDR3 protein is CASSGAGVGNTIYF. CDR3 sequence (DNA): TGTGCCAGCAGCGGGGCGGGGGTCGGAAACACCATATATTTT.

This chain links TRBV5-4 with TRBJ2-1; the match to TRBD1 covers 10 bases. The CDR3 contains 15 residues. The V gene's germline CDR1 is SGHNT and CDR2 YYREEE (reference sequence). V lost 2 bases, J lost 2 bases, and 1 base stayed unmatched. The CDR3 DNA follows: TGTGCCAGCAGCTTTGACAGGGGGCCCTACAATGAGCAGTTCTTC. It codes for CASSFDRGPYNEQFF.

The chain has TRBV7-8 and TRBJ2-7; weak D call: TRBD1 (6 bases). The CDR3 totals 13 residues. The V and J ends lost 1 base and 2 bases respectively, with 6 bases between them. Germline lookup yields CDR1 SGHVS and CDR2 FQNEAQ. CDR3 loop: CASSLGTAYEQYF. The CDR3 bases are TGTGCCAGCAGCTTAGGGACAGCCTACGAGCAGTACTTC.

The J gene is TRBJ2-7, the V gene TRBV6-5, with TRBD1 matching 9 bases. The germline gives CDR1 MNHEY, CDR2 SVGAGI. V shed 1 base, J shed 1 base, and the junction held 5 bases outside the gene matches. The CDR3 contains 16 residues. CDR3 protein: CASSYYGQGYSYEQYF. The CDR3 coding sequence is TGTGCCAGCAGTTACTATGGACAGGGGTATTCCTACGAGCAGTACTTC.

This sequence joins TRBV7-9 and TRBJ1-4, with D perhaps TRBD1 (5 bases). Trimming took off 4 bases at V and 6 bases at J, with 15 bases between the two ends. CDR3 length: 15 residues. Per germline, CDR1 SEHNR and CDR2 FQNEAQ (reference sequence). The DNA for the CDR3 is TGTGCCAGCAGCTCCCTTTCCAGGGTGGATGAAAAACTGTTTTTT. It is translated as CASSSLSRVDEKLFF.